What follows is one T cell receptor (beta chain) and its context. Germline CDR1 is SGHRS and CDR2 is YFSETQ. This CDR3 region has 12 residues. V lost 0 bases to trimming and J lost 10 bases, with 7 bases between them. Using immunoSEQ multiplex PCR, the repertoire was profiled, and TCRdb retains in-frame clones only, with some absent. Of more than 55,000 clones in the sample, approximately 90% are singletons; the top ten hold roughly 3.5%. The source of the sample is a study of T cell changes during pregnancy in multiple sclerosis. The chain recombines TRBV5-1 with TRBJ1-4; D gene ambiguous. The sequences come from peripheral blood, collected after pregnancy. This clonotype originated in a female donor in good health, enrolled as a control in a pregnancy study. CDR3 sequence (DNA): TGCGCCAGCAGCTTGGATCGGGGAAAACTGTTTTTT. Translating it yields CASSLDRGKLFF. Variable domain in full (rest from reference TRBV5-1 and TRBJ1-4): KAGVTQTPRYLIKTRGQQVTLSCSPISGHRSVSWYQQTPGQGLQFLFEYFSETQRNKGNFPGRFSGRQFSNSRSEMNVSTLELGDSALYLCASSLDRGKLFFGSGTQLSVL.